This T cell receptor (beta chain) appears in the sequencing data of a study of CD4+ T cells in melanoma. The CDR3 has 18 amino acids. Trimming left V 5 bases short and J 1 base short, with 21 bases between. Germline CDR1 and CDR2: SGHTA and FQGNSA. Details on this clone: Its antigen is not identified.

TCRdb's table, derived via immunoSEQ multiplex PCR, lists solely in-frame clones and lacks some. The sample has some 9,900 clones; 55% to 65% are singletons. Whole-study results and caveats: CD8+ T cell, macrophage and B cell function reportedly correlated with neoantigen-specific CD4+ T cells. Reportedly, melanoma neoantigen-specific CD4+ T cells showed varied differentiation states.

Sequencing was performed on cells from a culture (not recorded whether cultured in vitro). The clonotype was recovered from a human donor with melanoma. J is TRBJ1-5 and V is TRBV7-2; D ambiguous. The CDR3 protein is CASSRILGSSGSNQPQHF. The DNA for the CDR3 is TGTGCCAGCAGCCGAATCCTAGGGTCCTCGGGGAGCAATCAGCCCCAGCATTTT.